The 16 T cell receptor beta chains reported below all come from one sample, sequenced in a study of Graves' ophthalmopathy and Graves' hyperthyroidism. Investigators amplified TCR beta CDR3 regions from RNA transcripts. Following a first-round RT-PCR that used HTBI primers, a second-round multiplex PCR was carried out. Each CDR3 protein gets one entry after TCRdb re-called the multiplex PCR reads with MiXCR. The sample consists of approximately 380,000 distinct CDR3 sequences, around 21% of them appearing once. The sequenced sample was peripheral blood. The receptors come from a woman under 30 with stable Graves' hyperthyroidism.

This clonotype appeared many times. The V gene is TRBV20-1, the J gene TRBJ1-5; D is unresolved. The germline CDR1 and CDR2 sequences are DFQATT and SNEGSKA (reference sequence). The CDR3 is 12 residues long. V dropped 0 bases and J dropped 4 bases, with 4 bases sitting between them. CDR3 bases: TGCAGTGCTAGAGATTTGAATCAGCCCCAGCATTTT. As protein: CSARDLNQPQHF.

This clonotype was seen repeatedly, ten times or more. The chain carries TRBV5-6 and TRBJ2-2, with 9 bases aligning to TRBD1. V lost 3 bases to trimming and J lost 3 bases; unmatched junction nucleotides: 6. There are 16 residues in the CDR3. Germline V gene data show CDR1 as SGHDT and CDR2 as YYEEEE. The CDR3: CASSSSQGAYTGELFF. In nucleotides, the CDR3 is TGTGCCAGCAGCTCGTCACAGGGGGCATACACCGGGGAGCTGTTTTTT.

This clonotype was detected many times. The chain uses TRBV28 and TRBJ2-7, with TRBD2 matching over 7 bases. Germline-derived CDR1 and CDR2 are MDHEN and SYDVKM. CDR3 size: 13 residues. Unmatched junction bases numbered 3, after V lost 7 bases and J lost 0 bases. The CDR3 DNA follows: TGTGCCAGCACCCTAGCGGTCTCCTACGAGCAGTACTTC. Translation: CASTLAVSYEQYF.

This clonotype was seen repeatedly, ten times or more. CDR3 in DNA: TGTGCCAGCAACCCCGGGCGGGGCCTTGGTCCCCTCCACTTT. Its translation is CASNPGRGLGPLHF. This chain joins TRBV6-5 and TRBJ1-6; TRBD1 is a possible D gene (5 bases). Trimming left V 7 bases short and J 13 bases short, with 20 bases between. Germline lookup yields CDR1 MNHEY and CDR2 SVGAGI. This CDR3 is 14 amino acids long.

This clonotype was seen repeatedly, ten times or more. The rearrangement uses TRBV11-2 and TRBJ1-1; 8 nucleotides align to TRBD1. Germline loops: CDR1 SGHAT, CDR2 FQNNGV. V trimming: 5 bases; J trimming: 5 bases; junction bases outside the gene matches: 19. The length of the CDR3 is 18 residues. CDR3 residues: CASSRYGGMTGVETEAFF. The CDR3 nucleotides read TGTGCCAGCAGCCGTTATGGGGGTATGACAGGGGTAGAAACTGAAGCTTTCTTT.

The sample holds a few counts of this clonotype. The gene calls are TRBV28 and TRBJ1-3; 8 bases match TRBD1. The CDR3 has 17 amino acids. V lost 7 bases and J lost 3; bases outside the gene matches: 14. Germline loops: CDR1 MDHEN, CDR2 SYDVKM. The CDR3 nucleotides read TGTGCCAGCACCTCCTCCGGGACAGGATTTGGTGGAAACACCATATATTTT. Its translation is CASTSSGTGFGGNTIYF.

Ten or more counts support this clonotype. The V call is TRBV20-1, the J call TRBJ2-7, with a weak D call TRBD1 (6 bases). V shed 6 bases and J shed 5 bases, with 11 bases lying between them. Germline V gene sequence: CDR1 DFQATT, CDR2 SNEGSKA (reference sequence). This CDR3 has 11 amino acids. The CDR3 DNA reads TGCAGTGCGTACAGGGACAACGAGCAGTACTTC. It specifies CSAYRDNEQYF.

The V and J genes are TRBV28 and TRBJ2-1; no clear D. Looked up from germline, CDR1 is MDHEN and CDR2 is SYDVKM. The CDR3 consists of 12 residues. The V end was cut by 6 bases, the J end by 7 bases, with 10 bases between. As DNA, the CDR3 is TGTGCCAGCAGCCGCACGGAAAATGAGCAGTTCTTC. As protein: CASSRTENEQFF.

This clonotype was seen ten or more times. The V and J genes are TRBV6-1 and TRBJ1-6; no reliable D call. Trimming removed 2 bases from V and 6 bases from J, with 11 bases in between. The CDR3 covers 15 residues. The germline gives CDR1 MNHNS, CDR2 SASEGT. The DNA of the CDR3 is TGTGCCAGCAGTGAAATCGGCGTCAGTAATTCACCCCTCCACTTT. Translated, it gives CASSEIGVSNSPLHF.

The sample holds many counts of this clonotype. CDR3 sequence reads: CASSSQRYEQYF. The CDR3 coding sequence is TGTGCCAGCAGCTCACAACGCTACGAGCAGTACTTC. The chain uses TRBV2 and TRBJ2-7; no clear D gene. Germline CDR1 and CDR2: SNHLY and FYNNEI. The CDR3 extends over 12 amino acids. Trimming left V 6 bases short and J 3 bases short, with 9 bases between.

The table lists this clonotype with many counts. J is TRBJ1-6 and V is TRBV12-3 or TRBV12-4; D not resolved. The CDR3 totals 14 residues. V was clipped by 6 bases and J by 1 base, with 7 bases between them. In nucleotides, the CDR3 is TGTGCCAGCAGCCCGGGGTCCTATAATTCACCCCTCCACTTT. Amino acid sequence: CASSPGSYNSPLHF.

This clonotype is a singleton in its sample. The V call is TRBV28, the J call TRBJ2-7; 7 nucleotides align to TRBD1. The better agreement between TRBJ2-5 and the DNA end casts doubt on the J call. This CDR3 is 16 amino acids long. CDR1 is MDHEN and CDR2 is SYDVKM in the germline V gene. CDR3: CASSSTGTVSKETQYF. The CDR3, as DNA: TGTGCCAGCAGCTCTACCGGGACAGTGTCGAAAGAGACCCAGTACTTC.

This clonotype was found many times. This may be a read error: a much more frequent sequence differs by one nucleotide. The chain links TRBV7-2 to TRBJ1-6; D is possibly TRBD1 (5 bases). This CDR3 comprises 15 residues. Germline V CDR1 and CDR2: SGHTA, FQGNSA. The CDR3 sequence: CASSLRGVFGSHLHF. The CDR3 DNA sequence: TGTGCCAGCAGCTTAAGGGGTGTCTTTGGCTCACACCTCCACTTT.

The gene calls are TRBV19 and TRBJ1-6; D is ambiguous. Trimming pared 5 bases from V and 6 bases from J, leaving 14 bases between. Germline CDR1 and CDR2: LNHDA and SQIVND (reference sequence). The CDR3 is 15 amino acids. The CDR3 bases are TGTGCCAGTAGTTTTGAGGGTGGTGGTAATTCACCCCTCCACTTT. Protein product: CASSFEGGGNSPLHF.

This clonotype was seen repeatedly, ten times or more. CDR3 nucleotide sequence: TGCGCCAGCAGCCTAAGAGGACAGGACACTGAAGCTTTCTTT. Translated: CASSLRGQDTEAFF. J is TRBJ1-1 and V is TRBV5-1; TRBD1 aligns across 7 bases. V lost 4 bases, J lost 3 bases, and 6 bases stayed unmatched. Germline V CDR1 and CDR2: SGHRS, YFSETQ. There are 14 residues in the CDR3.

This clonotype has more than one count but fewer than ten. The V call is TRBV10-3, the J call TRBJ2-5; D is unresolved. This CDR3 has 13 residues. V was trimmed by 8 bases and J by 3 bases, leaving 13 bases between them. From germline, CDR1 is ENHRY and CDR2 SYGVKD. The CDR3 is CAIARMGEETQYF. The CDR3 DNA reads TGTGCCATCGCGCGGATGGGTGAAGAGACCCAGTACTTC.